This entry concerns a single T cell receptor beta chain. These data originate in a study of blood T cell repertoires in COVID-19. Method: immunoSEQ multiplex PCR; TCRdb's copy keeps in-frame clones and lacks some. The sample shows fewer than 200,000 clones, around 85% of them seen only once. The V and J ends lost 5 bases and 3 bases, in that order; junction bases with no gene match: 5. Germline V gene lookup returns CDR1 SEHNR and CDR2 FQNEAQ (reference sequence). CDR3 length equals 15 residues. The sequence derives from a woman older than 75 with acute or convalescent COVID-19. J is TRBJ2-1 and V is TRBV7-9; 9 bases are a match to TRBD1. The sequencing sample was made of peripheral blood. CDR3 sequence (DNA): TGTGCCAGCAGCCCCTCGGGACAGGGCTACAATGAGCAGTTCTTC. Amino acid sequence: CASSPSGQGYNEQFF. The variable domain in full, completed from reference TRBV7-9 and TRBJ2-1, reads DTGVSQNPRHKITKRGQNVTFRCDPISEHNRLYWYRQTLGQGPEFLTYFQNEAQLEKSRLLSDRFSAERPKGSFSTLEIQRTEQGDSAMYLCASSPSGQGYNEQFFGPGTRLTVL.